This T cell receptor (beta chain) was documented in a study of shared T cell receptors in the human thymus. Generated by immunoSEQ multiplex PCR, the TCRdb table keeps only in-frame clones and is missing some. This table has more than 300,000 clones, about 95% appearing once. V was cut by 4 bases and J by 2 bases, with 5 bases left in between. This CDR3 contains 12 residues. Looked up from germline, CDR1 is MNHEY and CDR2 is SVGAGI. Sequencing was done on a sample of thymocytes. The V call is TRBV6-5, the J call TRBJ1-2; D remains ambiguous. This TCR derives from a human donor. The CDR3 loop is CASSSRNYGYTF. CDR3 DNA sequence: TGTGCCAGCAGTTCAAGGAACTATGGCTACACCTTC.